These T cell receptor beta chains were read from a single sample in a study of T cells in Graves' hyperthyroidism and ophthalmopathy. TCRdb itself ran the multiplex PCR reads through MiXCR, one entry per CDR3 protein. The table has roughly 800,000 distinct CDR3 sequences, over 35% seen once. The sequenced material came from blood. These receptors were taken from a man between 18 and 35 years old with Graves' hyperthyroidism. The CDR3 runs from the conserved cysteine through the conserved F or W. D genes are given only for firm matches. Some rows mark clone size as missing; the rest say once, few, many or name a class of expanded clone.

15,TRBJ2-7,TRBV7-9,NA,NA,TGTGCCAGCAGCCCCACCGGGGCTGCAACCTACGAGCAGTACTTC,CASSPTGAATYEQYF
13,TRBJ1-5,TRBV7-6,many,NA,TGTGCCAGCAGCCCTAATATTGATCAGCCCCAGCATTTT,CASSPNIDQPQHF
13,TRBJ1-1,TRBV10-3,many,NA,TGTGCCATCACGAGGGTCCTGAACACTGAAGCTTTCTTT,CAITRVLNTEAFF
14,TRBJ1-5,TRBV15,many,NA,TGTGCCACCAGCAGAGATCGGGCCGGTCAGCCCCAGCATTTT,CATSRDRAGQPQHF
12,TRBJ1-5,TRBV6-6,few,NA,TGTGCCAGCAGTTACCCCGAAGATTCCCAGCATTTT,CASSYPEDSQHF
12,TRBJ2-2,TRBV2,few,NA,TGTGCCAGCGAGAGAGACACCGGGGAGCTGTTTTTT,CASERDTGELFF
12,TRBJ1-1,TRBV7-2,many,NA,TGTGCCAGCAGTTTCCCCTTCGCTGAAGCTTTCTTT,CASSFPFAEAFF
15,TRBJ1-5,TRBV12-3/TRBV12-4,NA,NA,TGTGCCAGCACCCCCACAGGGAGAAGCAATCAGCCCCAGCATTTT,CASTPTGRSNQPQHF
16,TRBJ1-4,TRBV7-2,few,NA,TGTGCCAGCAGCCACGGATTAAAAGCAACTAATGAAAAACTGTTTTTT,CASSHGLKATNEKLFF
13,TRBJ1-6,TRBV5-4,many,NA,TGTGCCAGCAGCTCAAGTACGAATTCACCCCTCCACTTT,CASSSSTNSPLHF
15,TRBJ1-1,TRBV20-1,many,TRBD1,TGCAGTGCCACCGGGACAGGGCCCCGGAACACTGAAGCTTTCTTT,CSATGTGPRNTEAFF
13,TRBJ2-5,TRBV7-2,many,NA,TGTGCCAGCAGCTCGGACCCTGGCTTGGACCAGTACTTC,CASSSDPGLDQYF
14,TRBJ1-6,TRBV4-1,NA,NA,TGTGGCAGCAGCCAGGCGAGGCTGGGTTCACCCCTCCACTTT,CGSSQARLGSPLHF
14,TRBJ1-2,TRBV12-3/TRBV12-4,few,NA,TGTGCCAGCAGTGGCAGAAACCTAAACTATGGCTACACCTTC,CASSGRNLNYGYTF
15,TRBJ1-6,TRBV15,many,NA,TGTGCCACCAGCAGAGATAAAAGGGGTAATTCACCCCTCCACTTT,CATSRDKRGNSPLHF
15,TRBJ1-1,TRBV7-2,once,TRBD1,TGTGCCAGCAGCGTGGAACAGGGGGCGAACACTGAAGCTTTCTTT,CASSVEQGANTEAFF
18,TRBJ2-7,TRBV24-1,NA,TRBD1,TGTGCCACCACCCAGGGAGGAGTGCGGGACAGGGGCTTCTACGAGCAGTACTTC,CATTQGGVRDRGFYEQYF
16,TRBJ1-5,TRBV28,NA,NA,TGTGCCAGCAGTTTACCGGCAGGGTTTAGCAATCAGCCCCAGCATTTT,CASSLPAGFSNQPQHF
8,TRBJ1-2,TRBV14,NA,NA,TGTGCCAGCAGTCAAGACACCTTC,CASSQDTF
14,TRBJ1-2,TRBV19,many,NA,TGTGCCAGTAGGGTGGACACGCAACGCTTCGGCTACACCTTC,CASRVDTQRFGYTF
15,TRBJ2-1,TRBV11-2,few,NA,TGTGCCAGCAGATATCTAGCGGACAGCTACAATGAGCAGTTCTTC,CASRYLADSYNEQFF
14,TRBJ1-4,TRBV6-1,few,NA,TGTGCCAGCAGAGAAACGGCAACTAATGAAAAACTGTTTTTT,CASRETATNEKLFF
14,TRBJ1-1,TRBV3-1,few,NA,TGTGCCAGCAGCCAAGACGACATTCTCACTGAAGCTTTCTTT,CASSQDDILTEAFF
13,TRBJ1-5,TRBV19,NA,NA,TGTGCCATTAGTACAGGGTACGATCAGCCCCAGCATTTT,CAISTGYDQPQHF
15,TRBJ2-7,TRBV12-3/TRBV12-4,few,TRBD2,TGTGCCAGCAGTCCCTCCCTAGCGGGTTCCTACGAGCAGTACTTC,CASSPSLAGSYEQYF
13,TRBJ1-1,TRBV9,NA,TRBD1,TGTGCCAGCTCTCGCGTTCTGACAGGGGAAGCTTTCTTT,CASSRVLTGEAFF
14,TRBJ2-7,TRBV9,NA,TRBD1,TGTGCCAGCAGCGTAGGGCCCGACAGGGGGGAGCAGTACTTC,CASSVGPDRGEQYF
14,TRBJ1-2,TRBV6-5,many,NA,TGTGCCAGCAGACCGGAGGGGGGTATCTATGGCTACACCTTC,CASRPEGGIYGYTF
17,TRBJ1-5,TRBV10-3,many,NA,TGTGCCATCAGCGATCCCGCCGGGGGGGCACTCAATCAGCCCCAGCATTTT,CAISDPAGGALNQPQHF
13,TRBJ2-7,TRBV28,few,NA,TGTGCCAGGTGGACAGTCCTCCGATACGAGCAGTACTTC,CARWTVLRYEQYF
13,TRBJ2-7,TRBV7-3,NA,NA,TGTGCCAGCAGCGCCCCCGGGACGGGCGAGCAGTACTTC,CASSAPGTGEQYF
15,TRBJ2-3,TRBV5-4,NA,TRBD2,TGTGCCAGCAGCTTGTCCCCTAGCGGGGGAAATACGCAGTATTTT,CASSLSPSGGNTQYF
13,TRBJ1-1,TRBV6-1,NA,NA,TGTGCCAGCCGAACAGGTTTTGACACTGAAGCTTTCTTT,CASRTGFDTEAFF